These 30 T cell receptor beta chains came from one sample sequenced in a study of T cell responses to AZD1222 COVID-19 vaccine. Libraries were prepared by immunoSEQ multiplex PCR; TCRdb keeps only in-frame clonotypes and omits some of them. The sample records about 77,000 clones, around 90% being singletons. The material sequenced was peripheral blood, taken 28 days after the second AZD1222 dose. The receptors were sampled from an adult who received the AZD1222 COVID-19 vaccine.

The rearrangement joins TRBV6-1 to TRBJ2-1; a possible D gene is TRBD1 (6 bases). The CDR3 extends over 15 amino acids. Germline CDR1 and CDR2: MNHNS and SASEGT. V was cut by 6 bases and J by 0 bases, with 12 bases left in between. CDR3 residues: CASRVDRTSYNEQFF. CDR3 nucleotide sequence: TGTGCCAGCAGGGTAGACAGGACCTCCTACAATGAGCAGTTCTTC.

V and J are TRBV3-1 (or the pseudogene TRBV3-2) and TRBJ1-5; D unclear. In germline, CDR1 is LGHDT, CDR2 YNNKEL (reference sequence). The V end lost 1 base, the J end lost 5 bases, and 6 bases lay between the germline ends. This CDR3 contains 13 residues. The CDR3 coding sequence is TGTGCCAGCAGCCAAGGCCCCGATCAGCCCCAGCATTTT. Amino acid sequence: CASSQGPDQPQHF.

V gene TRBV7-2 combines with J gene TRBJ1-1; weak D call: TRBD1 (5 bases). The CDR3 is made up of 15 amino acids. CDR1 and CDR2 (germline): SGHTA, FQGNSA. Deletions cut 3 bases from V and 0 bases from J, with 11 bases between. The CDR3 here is CASSLAGTMNTEAFF. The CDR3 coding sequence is TGTGCCAGCAGCTTGGCCGGGACCATGAACACTGAAGCTTTCTTT.

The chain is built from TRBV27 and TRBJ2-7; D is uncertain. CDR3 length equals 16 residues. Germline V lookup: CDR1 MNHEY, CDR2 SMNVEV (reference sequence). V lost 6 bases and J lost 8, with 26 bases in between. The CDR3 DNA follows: TGTGCCAGCAGCCCCAGACCCCCAGATATGTCCTTCCAGCAGTACTTC. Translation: CASSPRPPDMSFQQYF.

CDR3 sequence (DNA): TGTGCCACCAGCAGAGCAATGGGACAGGGGGCTCAAGATACGCAGTATTTT. Protein sequence: CATSRAMGQGAQDTQYF. The J gene is TRBJ2-3, the V gene TRBV15; 12 bases agree with TRBD1. Germline V lookup: CDR1 LNHNV, CDR2 YYDKDF (reference sequence). V lost 1 base, J lost 5 bases, and 7 bases stayed unmatched. The CDR3 totals 17 residues.

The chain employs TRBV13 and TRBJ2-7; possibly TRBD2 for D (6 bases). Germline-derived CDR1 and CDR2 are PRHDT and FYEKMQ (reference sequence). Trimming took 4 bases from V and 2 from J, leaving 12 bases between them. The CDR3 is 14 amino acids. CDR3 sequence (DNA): TGTGCCAGCAGCTCGGGACTGGCCACCTACGAGCAGTACTTC. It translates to CASSSGLATYEQYF. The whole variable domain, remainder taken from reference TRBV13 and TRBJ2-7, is AAGVIQSPRHLIKEKRETATLKCYPIPRHDTVYWYQQGPGQDPQFLISFYEKMQSDKGSIPDRFSAQQFSDYHSELNMSSLELGDSALYFCASSSGLATYEQYFGPGTRLTVT.

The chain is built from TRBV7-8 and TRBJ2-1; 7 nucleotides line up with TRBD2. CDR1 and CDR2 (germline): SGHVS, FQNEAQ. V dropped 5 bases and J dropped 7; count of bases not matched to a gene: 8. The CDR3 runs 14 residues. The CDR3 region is CASSTREGGNEQFF. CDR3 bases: TGTGCCAGCAGCACAAGGGAGGGCGGGAATGAGCAGTTCTTC.

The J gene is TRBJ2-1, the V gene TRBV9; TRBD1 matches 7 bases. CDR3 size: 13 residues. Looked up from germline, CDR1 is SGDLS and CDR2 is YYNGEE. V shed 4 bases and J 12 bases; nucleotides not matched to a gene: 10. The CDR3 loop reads CASSSAPGQRQFF. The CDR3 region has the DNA TGTGCCAGCAGCTCAGCCCCGGGACAGCGGCAGTTCTTC.

The CDR3 region has the DNA TGTGCCTGGAGTTTACTAGTTCCTGGGGAGCTGTTTTTT. This gives the protein CAWSLLVPGELFF. The chain has TRBV30 and TRBJ2-2; D perhaps matches TRBD2 (5 bases). Trimming removed 2 bases at V and 8 bases at J, with 12 bases between. The CDR3 is 13 residues long. CDR1 is GTSNPN, CDR2 SVGIG, per germline (reference sequence).

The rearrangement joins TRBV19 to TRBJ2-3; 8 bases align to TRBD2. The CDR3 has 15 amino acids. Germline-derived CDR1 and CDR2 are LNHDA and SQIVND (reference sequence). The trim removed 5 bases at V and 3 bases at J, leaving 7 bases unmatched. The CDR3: CASSARGGRTDTQYF. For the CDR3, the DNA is TGTGCCAGTAGTGCCAGGGGCGGGAGGACAGATACGCAGTATTTT. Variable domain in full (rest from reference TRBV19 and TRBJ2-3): DGGITQSPKYLFRKEGQNVTLSCEQNLNHDAMYWYRQDPGQGLRLIYYSQIVNDFQKGDIAEGYSVSREKKESFPLTVTSAQKNPTAFYLCASSARGGRTDTQYFGPGTRLTVL.

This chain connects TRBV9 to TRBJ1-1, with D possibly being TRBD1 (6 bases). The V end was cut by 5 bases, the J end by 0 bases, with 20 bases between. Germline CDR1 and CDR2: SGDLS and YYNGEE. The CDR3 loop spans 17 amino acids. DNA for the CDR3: TGTGCCAGCAGTTACGGCCCCGGGGGCCTTATGAACACTGAAGCTTTCTTT. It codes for CASSYGPGGLMNTEAFF.

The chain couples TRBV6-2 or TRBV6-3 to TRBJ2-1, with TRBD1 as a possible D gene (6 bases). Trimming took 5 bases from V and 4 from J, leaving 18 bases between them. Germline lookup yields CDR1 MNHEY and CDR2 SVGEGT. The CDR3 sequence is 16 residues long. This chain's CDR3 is CASSTPPGVVYNEQFF. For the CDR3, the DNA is TGTGCCAGCAGTACCCCTCCAGGGGTCGTATACAATGAGCAGTTCTTC.

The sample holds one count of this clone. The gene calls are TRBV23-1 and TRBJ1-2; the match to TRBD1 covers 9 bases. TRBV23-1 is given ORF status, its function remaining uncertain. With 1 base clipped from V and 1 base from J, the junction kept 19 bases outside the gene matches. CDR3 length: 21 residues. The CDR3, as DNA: TGCGCCAGCAGTCAATGTGGTACGGGACAGGGTTTATTCTCCGTTAACTATGGCTACACCTTC. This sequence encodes CASSQCGTGQGLFSVNYGYTF.

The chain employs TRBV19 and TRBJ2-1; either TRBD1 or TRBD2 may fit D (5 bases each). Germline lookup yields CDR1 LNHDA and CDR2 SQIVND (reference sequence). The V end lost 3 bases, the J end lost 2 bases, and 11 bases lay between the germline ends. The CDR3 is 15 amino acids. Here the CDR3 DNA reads TGTGCCAGTAGTATGGGCAGGGACCCCTACAATGAGCAGTTCTTC. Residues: CASSMGRDPYNEQFF.

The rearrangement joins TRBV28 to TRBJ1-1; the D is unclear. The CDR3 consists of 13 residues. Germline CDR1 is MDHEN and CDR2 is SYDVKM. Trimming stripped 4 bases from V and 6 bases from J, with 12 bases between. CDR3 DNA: TGTGCCAGCAGTTCCCCGCTGGACGCTGAAGCTTTCTTT. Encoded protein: CASSSPLDAEAFF.

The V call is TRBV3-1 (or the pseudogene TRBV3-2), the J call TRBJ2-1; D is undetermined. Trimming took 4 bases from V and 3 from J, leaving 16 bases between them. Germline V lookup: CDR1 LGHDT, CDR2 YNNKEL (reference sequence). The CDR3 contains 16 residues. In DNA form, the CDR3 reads TGTGCCAGCAGCCCTGTTGACTGGTGGGTCTACAATGAGCAGTTCTTC. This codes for CASSPVDWWVYNEQFF.

The CDR3 here is CASSRDTDTQYF. The CDR3 DNA reads TGTGCCAGCAGCCGAGACACAGATACGCAGTATTTT. The chain carries TRBV6-5 and TRBJ2-3; D is unresolved. The CDR3 runs 12 residues. Germline V CDR1 and CDR2: MNHEY, SVGAGI. The V gene lost 6 bases and the J gene lost 2 bases, with 6 bases spanning the gap.

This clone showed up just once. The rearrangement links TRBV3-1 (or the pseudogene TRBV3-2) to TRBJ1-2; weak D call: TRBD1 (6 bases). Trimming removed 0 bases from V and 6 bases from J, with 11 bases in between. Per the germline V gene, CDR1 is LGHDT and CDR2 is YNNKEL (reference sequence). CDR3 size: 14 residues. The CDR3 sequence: CASSQEPRGNGYTF. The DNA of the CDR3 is TGTGCCAGCAGCCAAGAACCCAGGGGTAATGGCTACACCTTC.

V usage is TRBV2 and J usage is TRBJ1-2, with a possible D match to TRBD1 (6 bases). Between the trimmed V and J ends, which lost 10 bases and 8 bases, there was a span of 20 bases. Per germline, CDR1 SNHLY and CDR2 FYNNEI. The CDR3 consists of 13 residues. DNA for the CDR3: TGTGCCACCCTTACAGGGCCGGATTGGGGCTACACCTTC. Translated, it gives CATLTGPDWGYTF.

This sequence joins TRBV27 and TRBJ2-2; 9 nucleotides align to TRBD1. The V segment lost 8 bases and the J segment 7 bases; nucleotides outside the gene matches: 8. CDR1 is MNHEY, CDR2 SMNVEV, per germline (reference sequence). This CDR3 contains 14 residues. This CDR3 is CASQMTGGIGELFF. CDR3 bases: TGTGCCAGCCAGATGACAGGGGGTATCGGGGAGCTGTTTTTT.

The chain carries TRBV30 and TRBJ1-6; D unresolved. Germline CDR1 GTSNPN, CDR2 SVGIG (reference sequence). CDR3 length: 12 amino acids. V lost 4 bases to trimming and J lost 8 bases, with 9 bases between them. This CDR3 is CAWKKRDSPLHF. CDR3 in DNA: TGTGCCTGGAAGAAGCGGGATTCACCCCTCCACTTT.

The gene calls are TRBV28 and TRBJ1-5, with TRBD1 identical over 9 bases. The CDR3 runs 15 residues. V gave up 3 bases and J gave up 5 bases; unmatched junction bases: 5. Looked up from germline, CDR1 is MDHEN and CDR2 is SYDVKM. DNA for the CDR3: TGTGCCAGCAGTTTGACAGGGGGGATGGATCAGCCCCAGCATTTT. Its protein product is CASSLTGGMDQPQHF.

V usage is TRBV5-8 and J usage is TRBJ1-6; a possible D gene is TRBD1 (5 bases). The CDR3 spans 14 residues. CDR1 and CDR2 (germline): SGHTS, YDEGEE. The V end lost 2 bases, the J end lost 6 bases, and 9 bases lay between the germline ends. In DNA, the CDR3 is TGTGCCAGCAGCTTACGACAGAGTAATTCACCCCTCCACTTT. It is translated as CASSLRQSNSPLHF.

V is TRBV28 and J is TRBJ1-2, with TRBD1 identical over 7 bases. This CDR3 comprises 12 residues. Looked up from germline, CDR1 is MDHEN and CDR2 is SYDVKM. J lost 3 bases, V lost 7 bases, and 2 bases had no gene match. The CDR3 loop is CASTDRDYGYTF. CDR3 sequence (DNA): TGTGCCAGCACCGACAGGGACTATGGCTACACCTTC.

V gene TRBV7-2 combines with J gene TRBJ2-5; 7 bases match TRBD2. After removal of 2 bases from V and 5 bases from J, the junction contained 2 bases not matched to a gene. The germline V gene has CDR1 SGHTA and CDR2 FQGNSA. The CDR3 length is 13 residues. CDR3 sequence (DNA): TGTGCCAGCAGCTTACAACTAGCGGAGACCCAGTACTTC. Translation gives CASSLQLAETQYF.

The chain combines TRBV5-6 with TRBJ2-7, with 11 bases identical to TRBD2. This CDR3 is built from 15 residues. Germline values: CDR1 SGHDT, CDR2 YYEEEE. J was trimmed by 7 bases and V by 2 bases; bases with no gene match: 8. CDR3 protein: CASSLTLAGVQEQYF. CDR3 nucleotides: TGTGCCAGCAGCTTAACACTAGCGGGAGTACAGGAGCAGTACTTC.

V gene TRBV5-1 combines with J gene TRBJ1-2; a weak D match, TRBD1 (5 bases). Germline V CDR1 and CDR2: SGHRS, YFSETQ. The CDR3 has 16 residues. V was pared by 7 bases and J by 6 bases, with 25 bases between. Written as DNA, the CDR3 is TGCGCCAGCCGAATCGAACAGACGGGGGTAGTGCATGGCTACACCTTC. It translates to CASRIEQTGVVHGYTF.

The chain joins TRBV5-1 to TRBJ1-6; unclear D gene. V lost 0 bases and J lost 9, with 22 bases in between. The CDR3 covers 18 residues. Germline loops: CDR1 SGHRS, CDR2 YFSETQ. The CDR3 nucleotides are TGCGCCAGCAGCTTGGCTCTTCCAGGTGGGGAATTAGGTTCACCCCTCCACTTT. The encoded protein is CASSLALPGGELGSPLHF.

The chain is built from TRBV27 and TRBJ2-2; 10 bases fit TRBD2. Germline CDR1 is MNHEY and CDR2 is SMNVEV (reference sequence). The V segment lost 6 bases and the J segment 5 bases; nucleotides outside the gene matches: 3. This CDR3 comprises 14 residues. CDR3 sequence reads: CASRTSGATGELFF. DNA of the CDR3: TGTGCCAGCAGAACTAGCGGGGCTACCGGGGAGCTGTTTTTT.

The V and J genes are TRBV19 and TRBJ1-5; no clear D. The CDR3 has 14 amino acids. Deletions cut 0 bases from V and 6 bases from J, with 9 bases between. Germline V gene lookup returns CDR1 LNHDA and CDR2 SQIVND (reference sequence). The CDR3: CASSIDPQIQPQHF. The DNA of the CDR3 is TGTGCCAGTAGTATAGATCCCCAGATTCAGCCCCAGCATTTT.